This is a list of T cell receptor beta chains from one sample in a study of blood T cell repertoires in COVID-19. Data came from immunoSEQ multiplex PCR; TCRdb stores just in-frame clones and leaves some out. The table records around 70,000 clones, roughly 85% of them present only once. The sequenced sample was peripheral blood. All receptors derive from a man aged 55 to 70 with active or convalescent COVID-19. Each CDR3 is given with its conserved first and last residue. Fields, in order: D gene, V gene, clone size, J gene, CDR3 protein, CDR3 DNA. The D gene is left open where the match is weak. Clone size is not always given. Where it is, it says once, few, many or a class for expanded clones.

TRBD1,TRBV5-4,NA,TRBJ2-7,CASSHRPGQGAYEQYF,TGTGCCAGCAGCCACCGCCCGGGACAGGGGGCTTACGAGCAGTACTTC
NA,TRBV4-2,NA,TRBJ2-7,CASSQGSRTRYYEQYF,TGTGCCAGCAGCCAAGGCAGCCGGACAAGATACTACGAGCAGTACTTC
TRBD1,TRBV28,NA,TRBJ2-7,CASSPGQSFYEQYF,TGTGCCAGCAGTCCGGGACAGAGCTTCTACGAGCAGTACTTC
NA,TRBV5-4,NA,TRBJ1-2,CASRRTEEGYGYTF,TGTGCCAGCAGGAGGACAGAAGAGGGCTATGGCTACACCTTC
NA,TRBV24-1,NA,TRBJ2-3,CATSDSMEASGTDTQYF,TGTGCCACCAGTGATTCGATGGAGGCTAGCGGCACAGATACGCAGTATTTT
NA,TRBV1,NA,TRBJ1-5,CTFGSIHNQPQHF,TGCACCTTTGGGAGCATACACAATCAGCCCCAGCATTTT
TRBD1,TRBV27,NA,TRBJ1-1,CASSSYRGIEAFF,TGTGCCAGCAGTTCTTACAGGGGTATCGAAGCTTTCTTT
NA,TRBV2,once,TRBJ1-3,CASSPGTSGNTIYF,TGTGCCAGCAGCCCTGGGACATCTGGAAACACCATATATTTT
NA,TRBV10-3,few,TRBJ1-4,CAISDAAEDEKLFF,TGTGCCATCAGTGATGCGGCAGAAGATGAAAAACTGTTTTTT
TRBD1,TRBV7-9,NA,TRBJ2-3,CASSPGQELDTQYF,TGTGCCAGCAGCCCTGGACAGGAGCTAGATACGCAGTATTTT
NA,TRBV9,NA,TRBJ2-7,CASSVESWTETYEQYF,TGTGCCAGCAGCGTAGAGAGTTGGACAGAGACCTACGAGCAGTACTTC
TRBD1,TRBV7-9,NA,TRBJ1-4,CASSPQGGAFEKLFF,TGTGCCAGCAGCCCGCAGGGGGGCGCCTTTGAAAAACTGTTTTTT
NA,TRBV2,NA,TRBJ1-5,CASSEGAGANNQPQHF,TGTGCCAGCAGTGAAGGGGCAGGGGCTAACAATCAGCCCCAGCATTTT
NA,TRBV11-2,NA,TRBJ2-5,CASRSGETQYF,TGTGCCAGCAGGTCGGGTGAGACCCAGTACTTC
TRBD2,TRBV14,few,TRBJ2-5,CASSQGTSGVETQYF,TGTGCCAGCAGCCAAGGGACTAGCGGGGTAGAGACCCAGTACTTC
NA,TRBV30,NA,TRBJ1-1,CAWRETGEAFF,TGTGCCTGGAGGGAAACAGGAGAAGCTTTCTTT
TRBD2,TRBV18,NA,TRBJ2-1,CASSPPQTGLAESSYNEQFF,TGTGCCAGCTCACCACCTCAAACCGGACTAGCGGAAAGCTCCTACAATGAGCAGTTCTTC
NA,TRBV30,NA,TRBJ1-2,CAWRLDGYTF,TGTGCCTGGAGACTAGATGGCTACACCTTC
NA,TRBV11-2,once,TRBJ1-1,CASSLDPWTANTEAFF,TGTGCCAGCAGCTTAGATCCCTGGACAGCGAACACTGAAGCTTTCTTT
TRBD1,TRBV24-1,NA,TRBJ1-4,CATSDPGQGDEKLFF,TGTGCCACCAGTGATCCGGGACAGGGAGATGAAAAACTGTTTTTT
NA,TRBV18,NA,TRBJ1-6,CASSPPRRNSPLHF,TGTGCCAGCTCACCACCTCGCAGGAATTCACCCCTCCACTTT
TRBD1,TRBV28,NA,TRBJ1-5,CASRGLINQPQHF,TGTGCCAGTAGGGGGCTCATCAATCAGCCCCAGCATTTT
TRBD2,TRBV29-1,NA,TRBJ2-5,CSLSGGPRETQYF,TGCAGCCTATCGGGGGGGCCAAGGGAGACCCAGTACTTC
TRBD1,TRBV5-4,NA,TRBJ1-2,CASSEWTGDLGYTF,TGTGCCAGCAGCGAATGGACAGGGGACCTTGGCTACACCTTC
TRBD1,TRBV4-1,once,TRBJ2-2,CASSHQTGPGELFF,TGCGCCAGCAGCCATCAGACAGGGCCCGGGGAGCTGTTTTTT
TRBD1,TRBV2,NA,TRBJ1-6,CASRDRVVYNSPLHF,TGTGCCAGCAGGGACAGGGTAGTCTATAATTCACCCCTCCACTTT
TRBD1,TRBV7-2,once,TRBJ2-7,CASSSGTGGYEQYF,TGTGCCAGCAGCTCCGGGACAGGGGGCTACGAGCAGTACTTC
TRBD2,TRBV27,NA,TRBJ2-5,CASSLSGGGRQETQYF,TGTGCCAGCAGTTTATCCGGCGGGGGACGCCAAGAGACCCAGTACTTC
NA,TRBV6-5,NA,TRBJ1-1,CASKRVPNTEAFF,TGTGCCAGCAAAAGAGTCCCGAACACTGAAGCTTTCTTT
NA,TRBV11-2,NA,TRBJ2-7,CASSLVSVPNYEQYF,TGTGCCAGCAGCTTAGTATCGGTTCCCAACTACGAGCAGTACTTC
NA,TRBV11-2,NA,TRBJ2-7,CASRAADPGYEQYF,TGTGCCAGCAGGGCGGCAGATCCCGGCTACGAGCAGTACTTC
TRBD2,TRBV11-3,NA,TRBJ2-2,CASSLGSLAGTNTGELFF,TGTGCCAGCAGCTTAGGATCCCTAGCGGGGACGAACACCGGGGAGCTGTTTTTT
NA,TRBV9,NA,TRBJ2-3,CASSVDLDTQYF,TGTGCCAGCAGCGTAGACTTGGATACGCAGTATTTT
NA,TRBV5-6,few,TRBJ2-7,CASSLGPGAYEQYF,TGTGCCAGCAGCTTGGGCCCGGGTGCCTACGAGCAGTACTTC
TRBD1,TRBV9,NA,TRBJ1-5,CASSVEGARGQPQHF,TGTGCCAGCAGCGTAGAGGGGGCGAGAGGTCAGCCCCAGCATTTT
NA,TRBV29-1,NA,TRBJ1-1,CSVSLGYRSEAFF,TGCAGCGTGTCGTTGGGGTACAGGAGTGAAGCTTTCTTT
NA,TRBV2,NA,TRBJ1-1,CASVKGTTQAFF,TGTGCCAGTGTTAAAGGGACTACTCAAGCTTTCTTT
NA,TRBV5-4,NA,TRBJ1-2,CASSLWRTWYGYTF,TGTGCCAGCAGCTTGTGGCGGACTTGGTATGGCTACACCTTC
NA,TRBV11-2,NA,TRBJ2-5,CASGRMETQYF,TGTGCCAGCGGCAGGATGGAGACCCAGTACTTC
NA,TRBV6-2/TRBV6-3,once,TRBJ1-5,CASSYGGRNQPQHF,TGTGCCAGCAGTTACGGAGGGAGGAATCAGCCCCAGCATTTT
TRBD2,TRBV4-1,NA,TRBJ2-7,CASSQTPAGGGYEQYF,TGCGCCAGCAGCCAAACGCCCGCCGGGGGGGGCTACGAGCAGTACTTC
NA,TRBV20-1,few,TRBJ2-7,CSGGLLGEQYF,TGCAGTGGGGGCCTTCTTGGTGAGCAGTACTTC
NA,TRBV9,few,TRBJ1-1,CASSAHPRVGESEAFF,TGTGCCAGCAGCGCCCACCCCCGGGTCGGCGAATCTGAAGCTTTCTTT
NA,TRBV30,NA,TRBJ2-7,CAWSVPAGLEQYF,TGTGCCTGGAGTGTCCCCGCAGGGCTCGAGCAGTACTTC
NA,TRBV30,NA,TRBJ1-6,CAWTLQGTSPLHF,TGTGCCTGGACCCTTCAGGGCACTTCACCCCTCCACTTT